Below are 4 T cell receptor beta chains sequenced from a single sample in a study of T cells after yellow fever vaccination. TCRdb processed the 5' RACE reads anew with MiXCR; each CDR3 protein has one entry. Of about 340,000 distinct CDR3 sequences listed, approximately 4% are singletons. The specimen was PBMCs, collected 5 days after the yellow fever booster vaccination. The receptors stem from a man younger than 30 who received the YFV17D yellow fever vaccine.

This clonotype was seen more than once but under ten times. The chain is built from TRBV3-1 and TRBJ2-5; a weak D match, TRBD1 (5 bases). Between the trimmed V and J ends, which lost 0 bases and 7 bases, there was a span of 15 bases. Germline CDR1 reads LGHDT; CDR2 reads YNNKEL (reference sequence). CDR3 length equals 15 residues. This CDR3 is CASSQDTTPQGTQYF. CDR3 bases: TGTGCCAGCAGCCAAGATACGACACCTCAGGGGACCCAGTACTTC.

This chain joins TRBV5-4 and TRBJ2-5; D is perhaps TRBD2 (5 bases). Trimming took off 0 bases at V and 0 bases at J, with 12 bases between the two ends. Germline CDR1 reads SGHNT; CDR2 reads YYREEE (reference sequence). The CDR3 has 16 amino acids. The CDR3 spells CASSLALSGYQETQYF. CDR3 DNA: TGTGCCAGCAGCTTGGCCTTGTCGGGGTACCAAGAGACCCAGTACTTC.

The genes are TRBV28 and TRBJ1-1; 8 bases map to TRBD1. V was clipped by 3 bases and J by 3 bases; unmatched bases: 3. CDR3 length equals 14 residues. CDR1 is MDHEN, CDR2 SYDVKM, per germline. CDR3 DNA sequence: TGTGCCAGCAGTTTGCAGACAGGGGACACTGAAGCTTTCTTT. It specifies CASSLQTGDTEAFF. Using reference TRBV28 and TRBJ1-1 for the parts outside the CDR3, the full variable domain is DVKVTQSSRYLVKRTGEKVFLECVQDMDHENMFWYRQDPGLGLRLIYFSYDVKMKEKGDIPEGYSVSREKKERFSLILESASTNQTSMYLCASSLQTGDTEAFFGQGTRLTVV.

The gene calls are TRBV6-5 and TRBJ1-4; D remains ambiguous. The CDR3 runs to 13 residues. Germline loops: CDR1 MNHEY, CDR2 SVGAGI. V was pared by 4 bases and J by 10 bases, with 13 bases between. The CDR3, as DNA: TGTGCCAGCAGTTTTAATAAGGGCGGAAAACTGTTTTTT. Translation: CASSFNKGGKLFF.